This T cell receptor (beta chain) derives from a study of blood T cells in healthy people across ages. Study observations and caveats: A roughly linear age-dependent decrease characterized TCR beta diversity per million T cells. Leaving the PBMCs unsorted stopped any conclusive comparison of naive versus antigen-experienced cells.

Combining a sample-barcoded 5' primer with a J-beta primer mix, a second PCR ran for about 7 to 12 cycles. TCRdb passed the 5' RACE reads through MiXCR, listing each CDR3 protein once. This sample yields around 780,000 distinct CDR3 sequences, of which roughly 26% are seen a single time; about 3% belongs to the top ten. No fewer than 7 million PBMCs went into each sample. The CDR3 sequence is 15 residues long. CDR1 and CDR2 from the germline V gene are MNHEY and SMNVEV (reference sequence). V was shortened by 2 bases and J by 5 bases, with 12 bases between the two germline ends. As concerns this clonotype: Its specificity is unknown.

The data also belong to a second study, concerning T cells of mothers and their children.

The V gene is TRBV27, the J gene TRBJ1-4; no clear D. Sequencing used blood. This TCR was recovered from a boy aged 10-17 years in good health. As DNA, the CDR3 is TGTGCCAGCAGTTTAGGTTTCGGGAGAAATGAAAAACTGTTTTTT. Protein sequence: CASSLGFGRNEKLFF.